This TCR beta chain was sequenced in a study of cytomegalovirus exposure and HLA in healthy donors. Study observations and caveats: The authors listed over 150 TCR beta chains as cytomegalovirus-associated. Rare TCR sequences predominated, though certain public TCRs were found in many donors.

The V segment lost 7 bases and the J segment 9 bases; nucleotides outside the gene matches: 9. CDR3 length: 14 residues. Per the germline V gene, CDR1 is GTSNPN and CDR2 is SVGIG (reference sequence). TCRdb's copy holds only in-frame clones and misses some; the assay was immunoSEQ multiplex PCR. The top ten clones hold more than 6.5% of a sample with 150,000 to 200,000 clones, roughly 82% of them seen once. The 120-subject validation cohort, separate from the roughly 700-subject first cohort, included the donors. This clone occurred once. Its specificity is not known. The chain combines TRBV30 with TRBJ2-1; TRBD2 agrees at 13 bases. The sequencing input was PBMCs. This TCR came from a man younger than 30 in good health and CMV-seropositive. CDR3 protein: CALWTSGSVSEQFF. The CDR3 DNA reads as TGTGCCTTATGGACTAGCGGGAGTGTAAGTGAGCAGTTCTTC.